Below are 21 T cell receptor beta chains sequenced from a single sample in a study of technical replicates of blood from a few donors. The method was immunoSEQ multiplex PCR; TCRdb's version includes in-frame clones alone and lacks a portion of them. Here the sample spans approximately 41,000 clones, around 96% being singletons. Sequencing was done on a sample of T cells isolated from PBMCs. These receptors all come from a human donor in good health.

This rearrangement joins TRBV19 to TRBJ1-1; D is ambiguous. The germline V gene has CDR1 LNHDA and CDR2 SQIVND (reference sequence). The CDR3 runs to 14 residues. Trimming took 4 bases from V and 1 from J, leaving 10 bases between them. The CDR3 loop is CASSSPRWNTEAFF. The CDR3 bases are TGTGCCAGTAGTAGCCCGCGGTGGAACACTGAAGCTTTCTTT.

The rearrangement joins TRBV7-9 to TRBJ1-4; TRBD1 agrees at 8 bases. CDR1 is SEHNR and CDR2 is FQNEAQ in the germline V gene (reference sequence). The CDR3 is 16 residues long. Trimming cost V 2 bases and J 2 bases; bases outside gene matches: 4. The CDR3 bases are TGTGCCAGCAGCTTAACGGGACAGGTGACTAATGAAAAACTGTTTTTT. Its protein product is CASSLTGQVTNEKLFF.

CDR3 nucleotides: TGTGCCAGCAGTTTTCAGGGGTTTGAGGATGAGCAGTACTTC. Amino acid sequence: CASSFQGFEDEQYF. V and J are TRBV6-1 and TRBJ2-7; perhaps TRBD1 as D (6 bases). V gave up 5 bases and J gave up 7 bases, with 18 bases separating them. Germline CDR1 MNHNS, CDR2 SASEGT. There are 14 residues in the CDR3.

This clone is a singleton in its sample. The V gene is TRBV6-5, the J gene TRBJ1-1, with 9 bases aligning to TRBD1. Germline trimming cut 4 bases from V and 6 bases from J; bases unmatched to any gene: 12. Germline V gene lookup returns CDR1 MNHEY and CDR2 SVGAGI. The CDR3 is 16 amino acids. The CDR3 DNA sequence: TGTGCCAGCAGTTTTACCCGGGGACAGGGTATGTCTGAAGCTTTCTTT. Encoded protein: CASSFTRGQGMSEAFF.

The rearrangement uses TRBV5-1 and TRBJ1-4, with 9 bases lining up with TRBD1. Germline values: CDR1 SGHRS, CDR2 YFSETQ. V trimming: 3 bases; J trimming: 3 bases; junction bases outside the gene matches: 9. There are 17 residues in the CDR3. This CDR3 reads CASSWSRDRDPNEKLFF. The CDR3 DNA reads TGCGCCAGCAGCTGGTCCCGGGACAGGGACCCTAATGAAAAACTGTTTTTT.

The J gene is TRBJ2-7, the V gene TRBV7-9; maybe TRBD2 (6 bases). The CDR3 has 13 amino acids. The germline V gene encodes CDR1 SEHNR and CDR2 FQNEAQ (reference sequence). This chain's CDR3 is CAVSGLNSYEQYF. CDR3 nucleotide sequence: TGTGCAGTAAGCGGGTTAAACTCCTACGAGCAGTACTTC.

This sequence joins TRBV30 and TRBJ2-5; 7 nucleotides align to TRBD1. The V segment lost 1 base and the J segment 3 bases; nucleotides outside the gene matches: 8. There are 15 residues in the CDR3. Per the germline V gene, CDR1 is GTSNPN and CDR2 is SVGIG (reference sequence). This chain's CDR3 is CAWSATGTAKETQYF. CDR3 coding DNA: TGTGCCTGGAGTGCCACCGGGACAGCAAAAGAGACCCAGTACTTC.

The CDR3 is CASSFPLEDTEAFF. Here the CDR3 DNA reads TGTGCCAGCAGTTTTCCCCTAGAGGACACTGAAGCTTTCTTT. The rearrangement links TRBV28 to TRBJ1-1, with D uncertain. Trimming shortened V by 3 bases and J by 3 bases, and 11 bases separated the two germline ends. This CDR3 comprises 14 residues. From germline, CDR1 is MDHEN and CDR2 SYDVKM.

V and J are TRBV25-1 and TRBJ2-1, with D tentatively TRBD1 (6 bases). V was trimmed by 3 bases and J by 7 bases, leaving 13 bases between them. Germline V gene sequence: CDR1 MGHDK, CDR2 SYGVNS. The CDR3 is made up of 14 amino acids. CDR3 DNA sequence: TGTGCCAGCAGTGACCCCCGGACAGCTAATGAGCAGTTCTTC. It translates to CASSDPRTANEQFF.

The genes are TRBV6-4 and TRBJ2-1; 12 bases align to TRBD2. This CDR3 region has 13 residues. CDR1 and CDR2 (germline): MRHNA, SNTAGT. V lost 6 bases and J lost 10; bases outside the gene matches: 4. The CDR3 sequence: CASRLAGGREQFF. CDR3 DNA sequence: TGTGCCAGCAGACTAGCGGGAGGAAGGGAGCAGTTCTTC.

The rearrangement uses TRBV5-1 and TRBJ2-5; possibly TRBD1 for D (7 bases). Germline-derived CDR1 and CDR2 are SGHRS and YFSETQ. The CDR3 extends over 14 amino acids. The V and J ends lost 7 bases and 2 bases respectively, with 15 bases between them. This CDR3 is CASGARGTQETQYF. Here the CDR3 DNA reads TGCGCCAGCGGGGCCAGGGGGACTCAAGAGACCCAGTACTTC.

This clone was found once. The chain recombines TRBV5-6 with TRBJ2-5, with D possibly being TRBD2 (5 bases). V was pared by 1 base and J by 7 bases, with 14 bases between. This CDR3 spans 14 amino acids. Per the germline V gene, CDR1 is SGHDT and CDR2 is YYEEEE. The DNA for the CDR3 is TGTGCCAGCAGCTTGAGAAGGCTTGCGGGGACCCAGTACTTC. Its translation: CASSLRRLAGTQYF.

The V and J genes are TRBV5-1 and TRBJ2-4; the match to TRBD2 covers 8 bases. CDR3 length equals 15 residues. The V segment lost 0 bases and the J segment 5 bases; nucleotides outside the gene matches: 4. CDR1 SGHRS and CDR2 YFSETQ come from the germline V gene. CDR3 nucleotides: TGCGCCAGCAGCTTGGCGCCGGGAGGGCAAAACATTCAGTACTTC. Amino acid sequence: CASSLAPGGQNIQYF.

This clone was picked up one time. The rearrangement joins TRBV6-1 to TRBJ2-6; 11 nucleotides align to TRBD1. V shed 4 bases, J shed 3 bases, and the junction held 11 bases outside the gene matches. CDR3 length: 19 residues. Germline V gives CDR1 MNHNS, CDR2 SASEGT. The CDR3 sequence: CASSGPRDRGSGGANVLTF. CDR3 coding DNA: TGTGCCAGCAGTGGACCCCGGGACAGGGGGAGCGGTGGGGCCAACGTCCTGACTTTC.

The V call is TRBV9, the J call TRBJ1-3; D uncertain. CDR1 and CDR2 from the germline V gene are SGDLS and YYNGEE. V was trimmed by 2 bases and J by 4 bases, leaving 7 bases between them. The CDR3 spans 13 residues. The CDR3 reads CASSVSSGNTIYF. The CDR3 bases are TGTGCCAGCAGCGTGTCTTCCGGAAACACCATATATTTT.

The genes are TRBV6-1 and TRBJ1-1; the D is unclear. The germline gives CDR1 MNHNS, CDR2 SASEGT. V was pared by 4 bases and J by 1 base, with 7 bases between. The CDR3 is made up of 13 amino acids. DNA of the CDR3: TGTGCCAGCAGTGTTCGGGGGAACACTGAAGCTTTCTTT. This translates into CASSVRGNTEAFF.

CDR3 sequence reads: CASSGTGWGNTEAFF. The CDR3 DNA sequence: TGTGCCAGCAGCGGGACAGGCTGGGGGAACACTGAAGCTTTCTTT. The chain combines TRBV7-3 with TRBJ1-1, with 8 bases fitting TRBD1. The J segment lost 1 base and the V segment lost 5 bases, leaving 6 bases of the junction unmatched. Germline V CDR1 and CDR2: SGHTA, FQGTGA. The CDR3 runs to 15 residues.

The CDR3: CASSSPMGLTEAFF. The CDR3 coding sequence is TGCGCCAGCAGTTCACCGATGGGCCTCACTGAAGCTTTCTTT. The chain uses TRBV5-1 and TRBJ1-1, with no clear D. The CDR3 is 14 amino acids. The V gene lost 5 bases and the J gene lost 4 bases, with 15 bases spanning the gap. The germline CDR1 and CDR2 sequences are SGHRS and YFSETQ.

The gene calls are TRBV29-1 and TRBJ1-2; TRBD1 matches at 11 bases. The CDR3 spans 12 residues. Germline trimming cut 7 bases from V and 6 bases from J; bases unmatched to any gene: 4. Germline assignment: CDR1 SQVTM and CDR2 ANQGSEA. For the CDR3, the DNA is TGCAGCGCGGGACAGGGGGAAGATGGCTACACCTTC. Translated, it gives CSAGQGEDGYTF.

The chain has TRBV5-4 and TRBJ1-2; 9 bases map to TRBD1. This CDR3 has 15 residues. Germline V gives CDR1 SGHNT, CDR2 YYREEE (reference sequence). After removal of 6 bases from V and 4 bases from J, the junction contained 10 bases not matched to a gene. The CDR3 bases are TGTGCCAGCACCCGCCGGGACAGGGTAGGCTATGGCTACACCTTC. Translated: CASTRRDRVGYGYTF.

The J gene is TRBJ2-7, the V gene TRBV7-2; 14 nucleotides line up with TRBD2. Per germline, CDR1 SGHTA and CDR2 FQGNSA. The ends lost 1 base at V and 0 bases at J; junction bases unmatched: 5. There are 18 residues in the CDR3. CDR3 in amino acids: CASSLGTSGRSISYEQYF. CDR3 coding DNA: TGTGCCAGCAGCTTAGGGACTAGCGGGAGGTCTATCTCCTACGAGCAGTACTTC.